The sequence of this TCR beta chain was determined in a study of blood T cell repertoires in COVID-19. Study background: Symptom resolution, clearance, or two negative PCRs marked the recovered donors of Cohort 3. Sites across the United States, Italy and Spain contributed samples from acute and convalescent COVID-19.

Germline V gene lookup returns CDR1 LGHDT and CDR2 YNNKEL (reference sequence). The CDR3 contains 13 residues. V dropped 1 base and J dropped 13; count of bases not matched to a gene: 6. Clones were read by immunoSEQ multiplex PCR, and TCRdb kept only the in-frame ones, dropping some. The sample has about 170,000 clones; 70% to 80% are singletons. This clone has a handful of counts. The chain couples TRBV3-1 (or the pseudogene TRBV3-2) to TRBJ2-1; 8 nucleotides align to TRBD2. The sample taken for sequencing was PBMCs or T cells enriched from blood (not recorded which). The clonotype comes from a woman in her sixties or seventies in a cohort exposed to, infected with or recovered from COVID-19 (not recorded which). CDR3 coding DNA: TGTGCCAGCAGCCAAGTAACTAGCGGAATACAGTTCTTC. It yields the protein CASSQVTSGIQFF.